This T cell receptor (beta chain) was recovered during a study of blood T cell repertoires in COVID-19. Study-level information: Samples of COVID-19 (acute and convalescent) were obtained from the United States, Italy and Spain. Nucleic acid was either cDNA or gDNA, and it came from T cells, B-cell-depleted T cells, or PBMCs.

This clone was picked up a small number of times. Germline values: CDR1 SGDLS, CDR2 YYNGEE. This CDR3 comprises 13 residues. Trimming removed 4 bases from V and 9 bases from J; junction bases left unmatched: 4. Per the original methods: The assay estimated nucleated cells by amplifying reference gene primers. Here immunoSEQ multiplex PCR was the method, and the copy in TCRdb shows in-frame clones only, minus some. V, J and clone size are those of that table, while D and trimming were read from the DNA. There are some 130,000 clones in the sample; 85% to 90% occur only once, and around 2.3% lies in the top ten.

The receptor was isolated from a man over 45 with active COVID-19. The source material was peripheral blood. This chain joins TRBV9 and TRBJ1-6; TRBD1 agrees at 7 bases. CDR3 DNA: TGTGCCAGCAGCCCAGAGGGGGCTTCACCCCTCCACTTT. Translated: CASSPEGASPLHF.